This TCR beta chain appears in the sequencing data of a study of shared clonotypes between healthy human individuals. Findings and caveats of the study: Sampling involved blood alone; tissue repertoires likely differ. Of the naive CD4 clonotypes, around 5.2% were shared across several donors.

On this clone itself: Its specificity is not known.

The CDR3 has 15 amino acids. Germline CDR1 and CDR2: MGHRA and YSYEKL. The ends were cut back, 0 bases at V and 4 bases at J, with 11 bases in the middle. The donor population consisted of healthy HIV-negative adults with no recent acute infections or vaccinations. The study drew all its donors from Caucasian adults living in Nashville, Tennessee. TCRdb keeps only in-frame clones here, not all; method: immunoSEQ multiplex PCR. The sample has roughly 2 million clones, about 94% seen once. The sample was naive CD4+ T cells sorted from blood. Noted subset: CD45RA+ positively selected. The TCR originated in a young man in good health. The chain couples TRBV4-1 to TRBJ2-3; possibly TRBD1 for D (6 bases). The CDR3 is CASSQDPSGADTQYF. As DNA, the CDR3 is TGCGCCAGCAGCCAAGACCCTTCAGGGGCAGATACGCAGTATTTT.